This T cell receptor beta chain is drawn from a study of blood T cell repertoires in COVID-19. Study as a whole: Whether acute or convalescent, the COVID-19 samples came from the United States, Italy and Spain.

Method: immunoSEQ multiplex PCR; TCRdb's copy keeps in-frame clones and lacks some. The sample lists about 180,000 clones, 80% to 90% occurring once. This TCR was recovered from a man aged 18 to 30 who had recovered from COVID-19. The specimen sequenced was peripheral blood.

The CDR3 sequence is CASRLGQGETEAFF. CDR3 in DNA: TGTGCAAGTCGCTTAGGACAGGGGGAAACTGAAGCTTTCTTT. The gene calls are TRBV12-2 and TRBJ1-1; the tabulated D call, TRBD1, remains unverified against the DNA. TRBV12-2 is a listed pseudogene. The CDR3 is 14 residues long.